These 15 T cell receptor beta chains share one sample of origin, sequenced in a study of blood T cell repertoires in COVID-19. The method was immunoSEQ multiplex PCR; TCRdb's version includes in-frame clones alone and lacks a portion of them. The sample includes some 300,000 clones, more than 80% of them seen just once. Sequencing was carried out using peripheral blood. These receptors were collected from a woman aged 45-59 years with COVID-19, enrolled during active disease.

The chain combines TRBV21-1 with TRBJ1-1. TRBV21-1 is recorded as a pseudogene. The CDR3 has 14 residues. The chain's CDR3 is CASIETRGNTEAFF. CDR3 DNA: TGTGCCAGCATCGAGACCCGGGGGAACACTGAAGCTTTCTTT.

The rearrangement uses TRBV6-5 and TRBJ2-1; 7 nucleotides line up with TRBD2. This CDR3 is 14 amino acids long. The V and J ends lost 6 bases and 7 bases, in that order; junction bases with no gene match: 9. Germline values: CDR1 MNHEY, CDR2 SVGAGI. CDR3 amino acids: CASRARRRENEQFF. The CDR3 nucleotides read TGTGCCAGCAGAGCCCGTCGGCGGGAGAATGAGCAGTTCTTC.

The gene calls are TRBV6-5 and TRBJ1-2, with D possibly TRBD1 on 5 matching bases. The germline V and J ends were trimmed by 6 bases and 2 bases, with 7 bases remaining between them. Germline V gene lookup returns CDR1 MNHEY and CDR2 SVGAGI. The CDR3 is made up of 12 amino acids. For the CDR3, the DNA is TGTGCCAGCAGGAGACAGAACTATGGCTACACCTTC. Its translation: CASRRQNYGYTF.

This clone has a handful of counts. The rearrangement links TRBV20-1 to TRBJ1-1; no clear D. Trimming removed 3 bases from V and 0 bases from J, with 14 bases in between. The CDR3 runs to 15 residues. CDR1 is DFQATT, CDR2 SNEGSKA, per germline (reference sequence). The CDR3 reads CSASYGLHMNTEAFF. The DNA of the CDR3 is TGCAGTGCTAGTTACGGACTCCACATGAACACTGAAGCTTTCTTT.

This chain joins TRBV7-2 and TRBJ2-1; maybe TRBD2 (6 bases). Germline assignment: CDR1 SGHTA and CDR2 FQGNSA. The ends were cut back, 5 bases at V and 10 bases at J, with 24 bases in the middle. There are 16 residues in the CDR3. The CDR3 spells CASSTPQLVTRGEQFF. CDR3 sequence (DNA): TGTGCCAGCAGCACCCCTCAACTGGTTACACGGGGGGAGCAGTTCTTC. Filled out from reference TRBV7-2 and TRBJ2-1, the complete variable domain reads GAGVSQSPSNKVTEKGKDVELRCDPISGHTALYWYRQSLGQGLEFLIYFQGNSAPDKSGLPSDRFSAERTGGSVSTLTIQRTQQEDSAVYLCASSTPQLVTRGEQFFGPGTRLTVL.

This clone was observed a single time. This chain links TRBV7-2 with TRBJ2-7; TRBD2 aligns across 13 bases. The CDR3 has 15 amino acids. V was clipped by 3 bases and J by 5 bases; unmatched bases: 4. Germline-derived CDR1 and CDR2 are SGHTA and FQGNSA. The chain's CDR3 is CASSFGTSGNNEQYF. CDR3 bases: TGTGCCAGCAGCTTCGGGACTAGCGGGAACAACGAGCAGTACTTC.

This clone appeared a single time. The chain employs TRBV6-1 and TRBJ1-4, with 7 positions matching TRBD1. The CDR3 runs to 14 residues. CDR1 and CDR2 (germline): MNHNS, SASEGT. The trim removed 5 bases at V and 0 bases at J, leaving 0 bases unmatched. The CDR3 reads CASSQGATNEKLFF. CDR3 nucleotide sequence: TGTGCCAGCAGTCAGGGGGCAACTAATGAAAAACTGTTTTTT.

V is TRBV5-1 and J is TRBJ1-1, with 8 positions matching TRBD1. Per germline, CDR1 SGHRS and CDR2 YFSETQ. With V trimmed by 4 bases and J by 1 base, 6 bases remained unmatched. This CDR3 region has 15 residues. The CDR3 coding sequence is TGCGCCAGCAGCGCAAGTGGACAGGGGAACACTGAAGCTTTCTTT. It encodes CASSASGQGNTEAFF.

The V and J genes are TRBV11-3 and TRBJ2-7, with a weak D call TRBD1 (6 bases). Trimming left V 1 base short and J 2 bases short, with 9 bases between. The length of the CDR3 is 14 residues. CDR1 is SGHNT, CDR2 YENEEA, per germline. The DNA for the CDR3 is TGTGCCAGCAGCTTAGCTGGGGACACCTACGAGCAGTACTTC. Translation: CASSLAGDTYEQYF. The variable domain in full, with the rest retrieved from reference TRBV11-3 and TRBJ2-7, is EAGVVQSPRYKIIEKKQPVAFWCNPISGHNTLYWYLQNLGQGPELLIRYENEEAVDDSQLPKDRFSAERLKGVDSTLKIQPAELGDSAVYLCASSLAGDTYEQYFGPGTRLTVT.

This chain joins TRBV18 and TRBJ1-5; tentative D call: TRBD1 (6 bases). The CDR3 has 14 residues. The germline V and J ends were trimmed by 4 bases and 2 bases, with 9 bases remaining between them. Germline V gene sequence: CDR1 KGHSH, CDR2 LQKENI. In nucleotides, the CDR3 is TGTGCCAGCTCACAGGGGGACGGCAATCAGCCCCAGCATTTT. Translation gives CASSQGDGNQPQHF.

The CDR3 region is CASTSARAGGIPSYEQYF. Written as DNA, the CDR3 is TGTGCCAGCACTTCGGCTCGGGCGGGAGGTATCCCCTCCTACGAGCAGTACTTC. J is TRBJ2-7 and V is TRBV28; TRBD2 matches 8 bases. J was trimmed by 0 bases and V by 7 bases; bases with no gene match: 17. Looked up from germline, CDR1 is MDHEN and CDR2 is SYDVKM. The CDR3 runs 18 residues.

The rearrangement links TRBV30 to TRBJ2-7; 8 nucleotides agree with TRBD1. The CDR3 loop spans 14 amino acids. The J segment lost 3 bases and the V segment lost 3 bases, leaving 7 bases of the junction unmatched. CDR1 and CDR2 (germline): GTSNPN, SVGIG (reference sequence). The CDR3 coding sequence is TGTGCCTGGAGCGCCGGGACAGGAGACTACGAGCAGTACTTC. Protein: CAWSAGTGDYEQYF. The full variable domain, rest sourced from reference TRBV30 and TRBJ2-7, is SQTIHQWPATLVQPVGSPLSLECTVEGTSNPNLYWYRQAAGRGLQLLFYSVGIGQISSEVPQNLSASRPQDRQFILSSKKLLLSDSGFYLCAWSAGTGDYEQYFGPGTRLTVT.

The J gene is TRBJ2-1, the V gene TRBV11-3; TRBD2 matches 9 bases. CDR3 length: 17 residues. V shed 0 bases, J shed 2 bases, and the junction held 5 bases outside the gene matches. Germline values: CDR1 SGHNT, CDR2 YENEEA. CDR3 coding DNA: TGTGCCAGCAGCTTAGATTCCGGGACTAGCACCTACAATGAGCAGTTCTTC. It is translated as CASSLDSGTSTYNEQFF.

This clone was counted a single time. V is TRBV6-5 and J is TRBJ1-1; D remains ambiguous. Trimming stripped 2 bases from V and 5 bases from J, with 9 bases between. CDR3 length equals 13 residues. Germline values: CDR1 MNHEY, CDR2 SVGAGI. The CDR3 region has the DNA TGTGCCAGCAGTTACGAGGGATGGACTGAAGCTTTCTTT. Amino acid sequence: CASSYEGWTEAFF.

The rearrangement links TRBV2 to TRBJ2-3, with 7 bases identical to TRBD2. The V segment lost 7 bases and the J segment 1 base; nucleotides outside the gene matches: 8. The CDR3 spans 15 residues. The germline V gene encodes CDR1 SNHLY and CDR2 FYNNEI. The CDR3 DNA follows: TGTGCCAGCAAACGACTAGCTGTGGGCACAGATACGCAGTATTTT. Translated: CASKRLAVGTDTQYF.